The 29 T cell receptor beta chains reported below all come from one sample, sequenced in a study of immune evolution from preneoplasia to lung adenocarcinoma. Profiling relied on immunoSEQ multiplex PCR, and the TCRdb table lists in-frame clones only, not all of them. Of around 10,000 clones listed, roughly 80% are singletons. Sequencing used FFPE normal lung tissue adjacent to the tumor. These receptors all stem from a person aged 60 to 70 with lung adenocarcinoma. Some clones in this sample may be carry-over from other donors' samples.

J is TRBJ2-7 and V is TRBV6-1, with D perhaps matching TRBD1 (5 bases). The V gene lost 3 bases and the J gene lost 5 bases, with 17 bases spanning the gap. Germline V gives CDR1 MNHNS, CDR2 SASEGT. The CDR3 is 15 residues long. CDR3 loop: CASSDATGGANEQYF. The CDR3 bases are TGTGCCAGCAGTGACGCGACGGGTGGGGCAAACGAGCAGTACTTC.

The chain couples TRBV5-1 to TRBJ1-3; D call uncertain. CDR1 SGHRS and CDR2 YFSETQ come from the germline V gene. V was cut by 1 base and J by 4 bases, with 3 bases left in between. This CDR3 comprises 12 residues. CDR3: CASSLRGNTIYF. DNA for the CDR3: TGCGCCAGCAGCTTGAGGGGAAACACCATATATTTT.

The chain employs TRBV2 and TRBJ2-1; TRBD2 aligns across 9 bases. Germline V gene sequence: CDR1 SNHLY, CDR2 FYNNEI. V lost 3 bases and J lost 7; bases outside the gene matches: 4. The CDR3 contains 14 residues. CDR3 coding DNA: TGTGCCAGCAGTGATATAGCGGGAGATAATGAGCAGTTCTTC. The encoded protein is CASSDIAGDNEQFF.

The chain carries TRBV18 and TRBJ2-1; 12 bases align to TRBD2. The V gene's germline CDR1 is KGHSH and CDR2 LQKENI. CDR3 size: 17 residues. The ends lost 3 bases at V and 5 bases at J; junction bases unmatched: 8. The CDR3 loop reads CASSPRTSGTVDNEQFF. In nucleotides, the CDR3 is TGTGCCAGCTCACCCCGGACTAGCGGGACGGTGGACAATGAGCAGTTCTTC.

The chain combines TRBV7-2 with TRBJ2-2, with a weak D call TRBD2 (6 bases). Germline V gene data show CDR1 as SGHTA and CDR2 as FQGNSA. The CDR3 length is 17 residues. Trimming removed 3 bases from V and 4 bases from J, with 18 bases in between. The CDR3 DNA reads TGTGCCAGCAGCTTGGGGTCGACTAGGGCGGGCACCGGGGAGCTGTTTTTT. This encodes CASSLGSTRAGTGELFF.

V is TRBV11-2 and J is TRBJ2-1, with D tentatively TRBD2 (5 bases). V lost 3 bases, J lost 8 bases, and 17 bases lay in between. This CDR3 is 15 amino acids long. Per germline, CDR1 SGHAT and CDR2 FQNNGV. The CDR3 loop reads CASSFEIGGVDEQFF. In nucleotides, the CDR3 is TGTGCCAGCAGCTTTGAGATTGGAGGTGTCGATGAGCAGTTCTTC.

This clone has a single count. This chain joins TRBV5-6 and TRBJ2-7; TRBD1 matches 7 bases. The junction had 9 bases not matched to a gene; V was cut back by 4 bases and J by 5 bases. This CDR3 spans 14 amino acids. From germline, CDR1 is SGHDT and CDR2 YYEEEE. The CDR3 DNA reads as TGTGCCAGCAGCGCCGCTGACAGGGAACACGAGCAGTACTTC. This gives the protein CASSAADREHEQYF.

The chain recombines TRBV25-1 with TRBJ1-1; D remains unclear. Germline V gene sequence: CDR1 MGHDK, CDR2 SYGVNS. The length of the CDR3 is 13 residues. Deletions cut 2 bases from V and 5 bases from J, with 9 bases between. CDR3 coding DNA: TGTGCCAGCAGTGAACGGGTAGGAACTGAAGCTTTCTTT. Translating it yields CASSERVGTEAFF.

This chain links TRBV10-3 with TRBJ2-2, with D unresolved. The CDR3 is made up of 12 amino acids. Deletions cut 2 bases from V and 5 bases from J, with 3 bases between. From germline, CDR1 is ENHRY and CDR2 SYGVKD. CDR3 nucleotides: TGTGCCATCAGTGAGGTAACCGGGGAGCTGTTTTTT. It encodes CAISEVTGELFF.

The chain recombines TRBV6-6 with TRBJ1-2, with 9 bases matching TRBD1. Germline V gene lookup returns CDR1 MNHNY and CDR2 SVGAGI (reference sequence). The junction had 10 bases not matched to a gene; V was cut back by 4 bases and J by 7 bases. This CDR3 has 15 amino acids. CDR3 nucleotide sequence: TGTGCCAGCAGTTTAAGGGACAGGGCGGGCTCTGGCTACACCTTC. Translated, it gives CASSLRDRAGSGYTF.

CDR3 DNA: TGTGCCAGCTCACCACCGGCAGGGGGGGGACACACTGAAGCTTTCTTT. It yields the protein CASSPPAGGGHTEAFF. The chain carries TRBV18 and TRBJ1-1; 7 bases line up with TRBD1. From germline, CDR1 is KGHSH and CDR2 LQKENI. The CDR3 length is 16 residues. The junction had 7 bases not matched to a gene; V was cut back by 0 bases and J by 3 bases.

The chain couples TRBV7-9 to TRBJ2-1; 10 bases are shared with TRBD2. CDR1 and CDR2 from the germline V gene are SEHNR and FQNEAQ (reference sequence). Trimming at V came to 5 bases and at J to 6 bases, leaving 10 bases not matched to a gene. The CDR3 extends over 16 amino acids. In DNA form, the CDR3 reads TGTGCCAGCAGCCCCCAGAGCGGGAGGGGTACCAATGAGCAGTTCTTC. Protein sequence: CASSPQSGRGTNEQFF.

This rearrangement joins TRBV30 to TRBJ2-1, with 9 bases that match TRBD2. This CDR3 has 15 residues. The germline CDR1 and CDR2 sequences are GTSNPN and SVGIG (reference sequence). The V and J ends lost 7 bases and 11 bases, in that order; junction bases with no gene match: 18. The CDR3 bases are TGTGCCTCGACCTGGGACACTAGCGGGTGGAAGAAGCAGTTCTTC. This codes for CASTWDTSGWKKQFF. The full variable domain, with the rest looked up from reference TRBV30 and TRBJ2-1, is SQTIHQWPATLVQPVGSPLSLECTVEGTSNPNLYWYRQAAGRGLQLLFYSVGIGQISSEVPQNLSASRPQDRQFILSSKKLLLSDSGFYLCASTWDTSGWKKQFFGPGTRLTVL.

The J gene is TRBJ2-1, the V gene TRBV7-3, with TRBD1 as a possible D gene (5 bases). Germline lookup yields CDR1 SGHTA and CDR2 FQGTGA. CDR3 length equals 11 residues. V was cut by 5 bases and J by 9 bases, with 8 bases left in between. This CDR3 reads CASSPGSEQFF. CDR3 in DNA: TGTGCCAGCAGCCCAGGGTCTGAGCAGTTCTTC.

The genes are TRBV10-2 and TRBJ2-2; D may be TRBD2 (7 bases). Germline CDR1 reads WSHSY; CDR2 reads SAAADI. The CDR3 is 15 amino acids. V was pared by 6 bases and J by 4 bases, with 15 bases between. The CDR3 is CASRPSGGGTGELFF. Written as DNA, the CDR3 is TGCGCCAGCAGACCTAGCGGAGGGGGCACCGGGGAGCTGTTTTTT.

The V gene is TRBV19, the J gene TRBJ2-7; 8 bases agree with TRBD1. Unmatched junction bases numbered 5, after V lost 4 bases and J lost 3 bases. Germline V CDR1 and CDR2: LNHDA, SQIVND (reference sequence). The CDR3 loop spans 14 amino acids. CDR3 amino acids: CASSTTGTGYEQYF. As DNA, the CDR3 is TGTGCCAGTAGTACAACCGGGACAGGCTACGAGCAGTACTTC.

CDR3 sequence reads: CASSANPGQGAVSQYF. CDR3 bases: TGCGCCAGCAGCGCCAACCCGGGACAGGGGGCGGTATCCCAGTACTTC. The J gene is TRBJ2-5, the V gene TRBV5-1, with 12 nucleotides matching TRBD1. The germline gives CDR1 SGHRS, CDR2 YFSETQ. V lost 4 bases to trimming and J lost 9 bases; unmatched junction nucleotides: 13. This CDR3 is built from 16 residues. The whole variable domain, remainder taken from reference TRBV5-1 and TRBJ2-5, is KAGVTQTPRYLIKTRGQQVTLSCSPISGHRSVSWYQQTPGQGLQFLFEYFSETQRNKGNFPGRFSGRQFSNSRSEMNVSTLELGDSALYLCASSANPGQGAVSQYFGPGTRLLVL.

This clone came up a few times. J is TRBJ2-2 and V is TRBV9; TRBD1 matches at 9 bases. The germline gives CDR1 SGDLS, CDR2 YYNGEE. CDR3 size: 15 residues. Germline trimming cut 0 bases from V and 4 bases from J; bases unmatched to any gene: 1. CDR3: CASSVGDRATGELFF. The CDR3 bases are TGTGCCAGCAGCGTAGGGGACAGGGCCACCGGGGAGCTGTTTTTT.

In its sample, this clone was seen a few times. The J gene is TRBJ1-5, the V gene TRBV7-9, with D possibly matching TRBD1 (5 bases). The V end lost 5 bases, the J end lost 5 bases, and 10 bases lay between the germline ends. Per the germline V gene, CDR1 is SEHNR and CDR2 is FQNEAQ (reference sequence). This CDR3 region has 13 residues. The CDR3, as DNA: TGTGCCAGCAGCAGGACACTAGATCAGCCCCAGCATTTT. Encoded protein: CASSRTLDQPQHF. The full variable domain, completed using reference TRBV7-9 and TRBJ1-5, is DTGVSQNPRHKITKRGQNVTFRCDPISEHNRLYWYRQTLGQGPEFLTYFQNEAQLEKSRLLSDRFSAERPKGSFSTLEIQRTEQGDSAMYLCASSRTLDQPQHFGDGTRLSIL.

V usage is TRBV7-3 and J usage is TRBJ2-1, with D maybe TRBD2 (6 bases). Per the germline V gene, CDR1 is SGHTA and CDR2 is FQGTGA. CDR3 length: 14 residues. The V gene lost 2 bases and the J gene lost 2 bases, with 7 bases spanning the gap. CDR3: CASSLGGTYNEQFF. Here the CDR3 DNA reads TGTGCCAGCAGCTTAGGCGGGACCTACAATGAGCAGTTCTTC.

The CDR3 protein is CAISGQFQETQYF. For the CDR3, the DNA is TGTGCCATCAGCGGACAGTTCCAAGAGACCCAGTACTTC. The chain joins TRBV10-3 to TRBJ2-5; possibly TRBD1 for D (6 bases). The germline CDR1 and CDR2 sequences are ENHRY and SYGVKD. The CDR3 is 13 residues long. Trimming pared 6 bases from V and 1 base from J, leaving 9 bases between.

V is TRBV7-6 and J is TRBJ2-7, with D possibly being TRBD2 (5 bases). V was pared by 5 bases and J by 2 bases, with 7 bases between. The germline CDR1 and CDR2 sequences are SGHVS and FNYEAQ. CDR3 size: 12 residues. The DNA of the CDR3 is TGTGCCAGCAGCCCCGGGACCTACGAGCAGTACTTC. Protein product: CASSPGTYEQYF. The full variable domain, in which reference TRBV7-6 and TRBJ2-7 provide the parts outside the CDR3, is GAGVSQSPRYKVTKRGQDVALRCDPISGHVSLYWYRQALGQGPEFLTYFNYEAQQDKSGLPNDRFSAERPEGSISTLTIQRTEQRDSAMYRCASSPGTYEQYFGPGTRLTVT.

The chain couples TRBV6-6 to TRBJ2-7, with 8 bases identical to TRBD2. Trimming at V came to 6 bases and at J to 3 bases, leaving 4 bases not matched to a gene. This CDR3 is built from 13 residues. Germline lookup yields CDR1 MNHNY and CDR2 SVGAGI (reference sequence). The CDR3 loop reads CASSQGLVYEQYF. DNA of the CDR3: TGTGCCAGCAGCCAGGGACTAGTCTACGAGCAGTACTTC.

The chain recombines TRBV12-5 with TRBJ2-7; D not resolved. The CDR3 sequence is 14 residues long. Trimming pared 1 base from V and 5 bases from J, leaving 12 bases between. From germline, CDR1 is LGHNT and CDR2 FRNRAP. As DNA, the CDR3 is TGTGCTAGTGGTTTGGCTATCTCCGGAGACGAGCAGTACTTC. As protein: CASGLAISGDEQYF.

This clone turned up a few times. The CDR3 DNA sequence: TGTGCCAGCAGCTTTCGGACAGGAGAAGCCTACGAGCAGTACTTC. This sequence encodes CASSFRTGEAYEQYF. The gene calls are TRBV4-2 and TRBJ2-7; 7 bases agree with TRBD1. After removal of 5 bases from V and 2 bases from J, the junction contained 9 bases not matched to a gene. Per the germline V gene, CDR1 is LGHNA and CDR2 is YNFKEQ. The CDR3 extends over 15 amino acids.

The rearrangement uses TRBV7-9 and TRBJ1-4; 9 nucleotides line up with TRBD1. Germline CDR1 and CDR2: SEHNR and FQNEAQ (reference sequence). CDR3 length equals 15 residues. J lost 5 bases, V lost 6 bases, and 7 bases had no gene match. The CDR3 loop reads CASRHGQGSNEKLFF. The CDR3 DNA sequence: TGTGCCAGCAGACATGGACAGGGGTCGAATGAAAAACTGTTTTTT.

The chain recombines TRBV7-8 with TRBJ2-3, with 10 bases that match TRBD2. CDR3 size: 14 residues. Germline V gene sequence: CDR1 SGHVS, CDR2 FQNEAQ. The V segment lost 5 bases and the J segment 8 bases; nucleotides outside the gene matches: 7. The CDR3 reads CASSPSGSGLTQYF. CDR3 DNA: TGTGCCAGCAGCCCTAGCGGGAGCGGTCTTACGCAGTATTTT.

The gene calls are TRBV28 and TRBJ1-1; 9 nucleotides align to TRBD1. The CDR3 has 13 amino acids. The V and J ends lost 3 bases and 8 bases, in that order; junction bases with no gene match: 4. Germline CDR1 MDHEN, CDR2 SYDVKM. This CDR3 is CASSFPGTGEAFF. Written as DNA, the CDR3 is TGTGCCAGCAGTTTCCCAGGGACAGGGGAAGCTTTCTTT.

The CDR3 DNA is TGTGCCAGCAGTTATCACGGGGAGCTGTTTTTT. Residues: CASSYHGELFF. This rearrangement joins TRBV2 to TRBJ2-2; no definite D call. Germline CDR1 reads SNHLY; CDR2 reads FYNNEI. Trimming took 5 bases from V and 7 from J, leaving 5 bases between them. This CDR3 contains 11 residues.